The sequence of this T cell receptor beta chain was determined in a study of blood T cell repertoires in COVID-19. As for the study in general: The study drew acute and convalescent COVID-19 samples from the United States, Italy and Spain. PBMCs, B-cell-depleted T cells, or T cells provided the cDNA or gDNA that made up the material.

The CDR3 contains 13 residues. The germline gives CDR1 LNHDA, CDR2 SQIVND (reference sequence). The germline V and J ends were trimmed by 5 bases and 0 bases, with 8 bases remaining between them. Authors' methods: Amplification with reference gene primers provided the estimates of nucleated cell counts. Assay: immunoSEQ multiplex PCR; the TCRdb copy retains only in-frame clones and omits some. From that table come the V and J calls and clone size; the DNA was used to work out D and trimming. The table records some 250,000 clones, about 88% of them present only once. This TCR came from a middle-aged woman who had recovered from COVID-19. V and J are TRBV19 and TRBJ2-7; D is undetermined. Sequenced material: peripheral blood. The CDR3 DNA reads TGTGCCAGTAGTCCTCGAGACTCCTACGAGCAGTACTTC. Translated, it gives CASSPRDSYEQYF.